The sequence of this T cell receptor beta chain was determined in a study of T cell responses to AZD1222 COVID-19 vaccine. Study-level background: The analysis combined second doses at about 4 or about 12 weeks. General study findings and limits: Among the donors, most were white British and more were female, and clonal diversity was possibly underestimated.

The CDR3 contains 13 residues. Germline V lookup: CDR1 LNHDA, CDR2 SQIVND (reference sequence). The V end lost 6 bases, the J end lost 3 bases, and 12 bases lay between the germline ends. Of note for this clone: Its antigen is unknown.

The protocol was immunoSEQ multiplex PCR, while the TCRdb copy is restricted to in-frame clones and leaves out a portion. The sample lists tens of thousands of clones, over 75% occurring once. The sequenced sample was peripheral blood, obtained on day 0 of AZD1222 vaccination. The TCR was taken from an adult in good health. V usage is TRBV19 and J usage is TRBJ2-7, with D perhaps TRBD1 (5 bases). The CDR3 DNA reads TGTGCCAGTAGCAGACAGCGTAACTACGAGCAGTACTTC. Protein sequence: CASSRQRNYEQYF.